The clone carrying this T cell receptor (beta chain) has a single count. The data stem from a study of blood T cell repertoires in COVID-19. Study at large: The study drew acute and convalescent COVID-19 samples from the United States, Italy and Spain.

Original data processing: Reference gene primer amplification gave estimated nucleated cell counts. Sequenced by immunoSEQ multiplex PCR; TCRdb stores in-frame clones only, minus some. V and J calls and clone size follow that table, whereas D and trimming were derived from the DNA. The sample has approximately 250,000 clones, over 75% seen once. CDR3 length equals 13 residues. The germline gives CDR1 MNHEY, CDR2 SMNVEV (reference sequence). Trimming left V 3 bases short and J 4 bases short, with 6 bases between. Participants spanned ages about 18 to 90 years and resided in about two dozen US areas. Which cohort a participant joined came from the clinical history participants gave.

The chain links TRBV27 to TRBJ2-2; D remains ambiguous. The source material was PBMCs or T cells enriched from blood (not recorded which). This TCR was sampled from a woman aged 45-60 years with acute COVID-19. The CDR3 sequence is CASSLLATGELFF. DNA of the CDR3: TGTGCCAGCAGTTTGTTAGCCACCGGGGAGCTGTTTTTT.